This TCR beta chain was documented in a study of shared clonotypes between healthy human individuals. General study points: Estimated clonotype richness was generally higher in naive than memory subsets.

Note on this clone: What it binds is unknown.

Researchers ran the assay at a deep level. Each subset's genomic DNA was shared equally among a number of immunoSEQ plates. This table comes from immunoSEQ multiplex PCR, and its TCRdb copy is limited to in-frame clones, with some not included. The sample consists of about 2.5 million clones, 85% to 95% of them appearing once. The CDR3 totals 14 residues. V was cut by 0 bases and J by 6 bases, with 8 bases left in between. Germline CDR1 MNHNY, CDR2 SVGAGI (reference sequence). Sequenced material: naive CD4+ T cells from PBMCs. The subset here: CD45RA+ positively selected. The TCR sequence derives from a young man in good health. Some clones in this sample may be carry-over from other donors' samples. The J gene is TRBJ2-2, the V gene TRBV6-6; a weak D match, TRBD2 (6 bases). The CDR3 DNA follows: TGTGCCAGCAGTTACTCGCCGGGAGCCGGGGAGCTGTTTTTT. Translated: CASSYSPGAGELFF.